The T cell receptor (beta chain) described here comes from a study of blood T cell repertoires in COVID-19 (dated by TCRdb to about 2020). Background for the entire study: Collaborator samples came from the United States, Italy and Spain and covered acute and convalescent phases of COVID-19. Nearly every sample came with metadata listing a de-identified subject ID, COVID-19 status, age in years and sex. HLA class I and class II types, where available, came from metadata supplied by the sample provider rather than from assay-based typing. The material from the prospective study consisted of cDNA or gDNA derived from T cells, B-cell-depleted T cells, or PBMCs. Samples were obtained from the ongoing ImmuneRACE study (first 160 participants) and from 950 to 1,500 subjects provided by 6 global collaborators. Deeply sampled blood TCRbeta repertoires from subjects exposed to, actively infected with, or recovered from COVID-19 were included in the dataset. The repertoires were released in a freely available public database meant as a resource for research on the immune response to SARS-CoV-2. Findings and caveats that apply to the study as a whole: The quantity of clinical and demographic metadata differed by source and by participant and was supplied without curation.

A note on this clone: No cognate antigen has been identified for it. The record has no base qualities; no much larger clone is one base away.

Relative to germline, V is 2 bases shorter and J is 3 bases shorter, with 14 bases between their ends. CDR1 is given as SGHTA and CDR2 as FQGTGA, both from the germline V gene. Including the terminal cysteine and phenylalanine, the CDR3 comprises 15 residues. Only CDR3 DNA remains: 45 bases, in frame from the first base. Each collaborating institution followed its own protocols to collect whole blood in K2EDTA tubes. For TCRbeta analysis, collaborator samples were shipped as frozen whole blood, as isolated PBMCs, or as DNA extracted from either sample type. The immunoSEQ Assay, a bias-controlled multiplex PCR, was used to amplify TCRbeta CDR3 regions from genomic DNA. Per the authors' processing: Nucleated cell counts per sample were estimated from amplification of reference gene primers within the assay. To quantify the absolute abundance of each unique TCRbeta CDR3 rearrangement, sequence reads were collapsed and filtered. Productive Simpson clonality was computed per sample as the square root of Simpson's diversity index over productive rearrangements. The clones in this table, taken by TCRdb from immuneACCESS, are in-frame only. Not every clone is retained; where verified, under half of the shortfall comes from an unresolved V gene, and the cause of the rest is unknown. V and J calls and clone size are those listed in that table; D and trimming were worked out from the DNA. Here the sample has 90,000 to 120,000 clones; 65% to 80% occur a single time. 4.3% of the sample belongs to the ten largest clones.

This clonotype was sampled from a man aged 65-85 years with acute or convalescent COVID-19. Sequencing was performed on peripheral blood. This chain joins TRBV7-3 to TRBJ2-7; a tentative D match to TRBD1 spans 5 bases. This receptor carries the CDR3 CASSLSGDTGYEQYF. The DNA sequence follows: TGTGCCAGCAGCTTATCTGGCGACACAGGCTACGAGCAGTACTTC.